These 12 T cell receptor beta chains were all obtained from the same sample, sequenced in a study of T cell responses to AZD1222 COVID-19 vaccine. Libraries were prepared by immunoSEQ multiplex PCR; TCRdb keeps only in-frame clonotypes and omits some of them. The table records about 150,000 clones, around 87% of them present only once. The sequencing here drew on peripheral blood, taken 28 days after the second AZD1222 dose. The source is an adult who received the AZD1222 COVID-19 vaccine.

The chain links TRBV15 to TRBJ2-7, with D tentatively TRBD1 (6 bases). Germline V lookup: CDR1 LNHNV, CDR2 YYDKDF (reference sequence). The CDR3 is 15 residues long. V was trimmed by 6 bases and J by 2 bases, leaving 17 bases between them. This chain's CDR3 is CATSEAPQGTYEQYF. For the CDR3, the DNA is TGTGCCACCAGTGAGGCCCCCCAGGGGACCTACGAGCAGTACTTC.

This clone was seen only once. This chain joins TRBV14 and TRBJ1-1; no firm D call. Germline values: CDR1 SGHDN, CDR2 FVKESK. The CDR3 length is 15 residues. V gave up 0 bases and J gave up 0 bases, with 8 bases separating them. The CDR3 spells CASSQDLGMNTEAFF. CDR3 coding DNA: TGTGCCAGCAGCCAAGATTTGGGGATGAACACTGAAGCTTTCTTT.

This sequence joins TRBV28 and TRBJ1-1; no firm D call. The V and J ends lost 6 bases and 4 bases respectively, with 21 bases between them. CDR3 length: 16 residues. The V gene's germline CDR1 is MDHEN and CDR2 SYDVKM. CDR3 protein: CASSPNGGRGSTEAFF. The CDR3 coding sequence is TGTGCCAGCAGCCCAAATGGTGGGCGAGGGAGCACTGAAGCTTTCTTT.

This clone has just one count. The chain has TRBV7-9 and TRBJ1-5; possible D gene TRBD1, 5 bases. Germline CDR1 reads SEHNR; CDR2 reads FQNEAQ (reference sequence). V was pared by 1 base and J by 4 bases, with 11 bases between. The CDR3 has 15 amino acids. The CDR3 region has the DNA TGTGCCAGCAGCTTAGAAAGGGGTGGTAATCAGCCCCAGCATTTT. This encodes CASSLERGGNQPQHF.

V is TRBV11-3 and J is TRBJ2-2; no clear D gene. Germline V lookup: CDR1 SGHNT, CDR2 YENEEA. Trimming removed 1 base at V and 6 bases at J, with 3 bases between. CDR3 size: 12 residues. The CDR3 DNA sequence: TGTGCCAGCAGCTTAGGTTCCGGGGAGCTGTTTTTT. Translated, it gives CASSLGSGELFF.

The chain has TRBV28 and TRBJ2-7, with a weak D call TRBD2 (7 bases). Germline V gene lookup returns CDR1 MDHEN and CDR2 SYDVKM. Trimming took off 5 bases at V and 7 bases at J, with 18 bases between the two ends. CDR3 length: 14 amino acids. The CDR3 region has the DNA TGTGCCAGCAGTCCGCCGGGGGGCCTTTATGAGCAGTACTTC. Its protein product is CASSPPGGLYEQYF.

This chain uses TRBV15 with TRBJ1-2; no definite D call. Trimming pared 3 bases from V and 8 bases from J, leaving 19 bases between. CDR1 is LNHNV, CDR2 YYDKDF, per germline (reference sequence). The CDR3 is 15 amino acids. The CDR3 coding sequence is TGTGCCACCAGCAGGGGAAAGGAGTCCTATTGGGGCTACACCTTC. Protein product: CATSRGKESYWGYTF. The full variable domain, with the rest looked up from reference TRBV15 and TRBJ1-2, is DAMVIQNPRYQVTQFGKPVTLSCSQTLNHNVMYWYQQKSSQAPKLLFHYYDKDFNNEADTPDNFQSRRPNTSFCFLDIRSPGLGDTAMYLCATSRGKESYWGYTFGSGTRLTVV.

The rearrangement uses TRBV6-4 and TRBJ1-2; TRBD1 agrees at 9 bases. The CDR3 has 15 amino acids. Germline trimming cut 6 bases from V and 1 base from J; bases unmatched to any gene: 6. Germline V CDR1 and CDR2: MRHNA, SNTAGT. CDR3 DNA sequence: TGTGCCAGCAGAAATCTGGGACAGGGTAACTATGGCTACACCTTC. It specifies CASRNLGQGNYGYTF.

This clone has a handful of counts. The chain has TRBV7-2 and TRBJ1-4; 8 bases are shared with TRBD1. Per the germline V gene, CDR1 is SGHTA and CDR2 is FQGNSA. This CDR3 has 14 amino acids. The V and J ends lost 5 bases and 5 bases, in that order; junction bases with no gene match: 4. In DNA form, the CDR3 reads TGTGCCAGCAGCGAACAGGGGGTAAATGAAAAACTGTTTTTT. Translation gives CASSEQGVNEKLFF.

The chain couples TRBV5-5 to TRBJ2-7; 8 bases match TRBD1. CDR1 is SGHKS, CDR2 YYEKEE, per germline (reference sequence). The CDR3 loop spans 15 amino acids. The ends lost 4 bases at V and 6 bases at J; junction bases unmatched: 12. The CDR3 sequence is CASSHGFRGRFEQYF. CDR3 DNA: TGTGCCAGCAGCCATGGGTTCAGGGGGCGGTTCGAGCAGTACTTC.

The chain combines TRBV9 with TRBJ2-2; TRBD2 agrees at 14 bases. This CDR3 contains 16 residues. The V segment lost 4 bases and the J segment 5 bases; nucleotides outside the gene matches: 4. The germline V gene encodes CDR1 SGDLS and CDR2 YYNGEE. The CDR3 here is CASSLRTSGGTGELFF. The CDR3 bases are TGTGCCAGCAGCCTGAGGACTAGCGGGGGGACCGGGGAGCTGTTTTTT.

The chain is built from TRBV6-6 and TRBJ2-2, with unresolved D. CDR1 MNHNY and CDR2 SVGAGI come from the germline V gene (reference sequence). CDR3 length equals 13 residues. Trimming pared 2 bases from V and 3 bases from J, leaving 4 bases between. CDR3 in amino acids: CASSYVDTGELFF. The CDR3 region has the DNA TGTGCCAGCAGTTACGTCGACACCGGGGAGCTGTTTTTT.